What follows are 4 T cell receptor beta chains derived from one specimen sequenced in a study of T cell responses to AZD1222 COVID-19 vaccine. This table comes from immunoSEQ multiplex PCR, and its TCRdb copy is limited to in-frame clones, with some not included. The table shows 90,000 to 120,000 clones, with nearly 90% occurring only once. Sample: peripheral blood, taken 28 days after the second AZD1222 dose. These TCRs come from an adult who received the AZD1222 COVID-19 vaccine.

V and J are TRBV7-2 and TRBJ2-4; D is unclear. The CDR3 has 12 residues. The germline CDR1 and CDR2 sequences are SGHTA and FQGNSA. Trimming removed 1 base from V and 7 bases from J, with 5 bases in between. CDR3 amino acids: CASSLVKNIQYF. For the CDR3, the DNA is TGTGCCAGCAGCTTAGTCAAGAACATTCAGTACTTC.

This chain joins TRBV7-2 and TRBJ1-2, with D possibly matching TRBD1 (6 bases). Germline assignment: CDR1 SGHTA and CDR2 FQGNSA. CDR3 length equals 13 residues. Trimming removed 7 bases at V and 1 base at J, with 10 bases between. In nucleotides, the CDR3 is TGTGCCAGCAACCGAGGGGGTAACTATGGCTACACCTTC. It codes for CASNRGGNYGYTF.

This rearrangement joins TRBV27 to TRBJ2-7; possible D gene TRBD1, 6 bases. V was shortened by 5 bases and J by 4 bases, with 18 bases between the two germline ends. Looked up from germline, CDR1 is MNHEY and CDR2 is SMNVEV (reference sequence). The CDR3 has 15 residues. The CDR3 sequence is CASSTRTELPYEQYF. The CDR3 DNA follows: TGTGCCAGCAGTACCCGGACAGAGCTACCATACGAGCAGTACTTC.

This chain links TRBV18 with TRBJ1-1, with 8 bases lining up with TRBD1. In germline, CDR1 is KGHSH, CDR2 LQKENI. Trimming cost V 6 bases and J 4 bases; bases outside gene matches: 7. This CDR3 has 14 amino acids. The CDR3: CASSRGQGGTEAFF. The CDR3 DNA is TGTGCCAGCTCGCGAGGACAGGGCGGCACTGAAGCTTTCTTT.